This TCR beta chain was sequenced during a study of blood T cells in healthy people across ages (dated by TCRdb to the mid-2010s). Study-wide context: Template switching captured roughly one uniquely barcoded TCR beta cDNA molecule per two T cells in model experiments. The donors were divided into four age groups: young (average approximately 17 years), middle-aged (around 41), aged (about 60) and long-lived (about 90). To avoid experimental bias, donors of different ages were randomly spread across the sequencing lanes. For two donors (one aged 18 to 30 and one aged 80 or older), the study analyzed two additional independent replicas of 1 million unique cDNA reads from the same blood draw. The study measured age-related changes in TCR beta repertoire diversity using deep sequencing normalized with unique cDNA molecular identifiers. Results the study describes overall, beyond this receptor: Conclusive comparison of naive and antigen-experienced compartments was prevented by the profiling of bulk unsorted PBMCs. Estimates of total diversity from one million sequenced T cells were regarded as lower bounds and underestimates. Donor CMV infection status was unknown, potentially confounding age-related changes in expanded clonotypes. Observed TCR beta diversity per million T cells fell roughly linearly with age, and a significant reduction was already apparent by age about 38. Compared with the aged group, the long-lived group had more naive CD4+ T cells, fewer expanded clones and increased TCR diversity, a pattern suggesting age selection. The percentage of naive T cells measured by flow cytometry correlated strongly with observed TCR beta diversity.

This clonotype has a count of ten or more. Its specific antigen is unknown. Base qualities were left out, and no much larger clone turns up one base away. Libraries came from 5' RACE. Sequencing was performed on an Illumina HiSeq 2500. A second PCR of roughly 7 to 12 cycles was run with a J-beta primer mix and a sample-barcoded 5' primer. A unique molecular identifier was introduced onto each TCR beta cDNA molecule by a template-switch 5' adaptor carrying 12 random nucleotides. At least 3 million CDR3-containing paired-end reads were obtained from each sample. First-strand cDNA was synthesized from all RNA with the Mint cDNA synthesis kit, primed by a TRBC-specific oligonucleotide. Following uracil-DNA glycosylase treatment, all cDNA underwent a first 18-cycle PCR with the universal primers M1SS and BC2_uni_R. As for the original processing: For normalization, 1 million high-quality reads, each with a distinct molecular identifier, were randomly selected from each sample. Instead of being binned into consensus sequences, reads that shared molecular identifiers were thrown out. MiTCR, set to a Q25 quality threshold and the strictest error-elimination algorithm, was used for CDR3 identification, clonotype clustering and error correction. A nonparametric unseen species model using Euler transformation provided a lower-bound estimate of total TCR beta diversity. The public reads were quality trimmed at Q25 with fastp and then assembled into clones with MiXCR by TCRdb, keeping productive beta chains. CDR3 protein duplicates are merged, each entry listing the most common genes and DNA. TCRdb, not the authors, supplied the V and J calls. The sample table contains 540,000 or so distinct CDR3 sequences; only one count was recorded for 25% to 30% of them. Roughly 20% of the sample goes to the ten largest clones.

The donors were roughly 38 Caucasian individuals from Russia, aged roughly 6 to 100 years, who were systemically healthy. Ten milliliters of peripheral blood were drawn from each donor into EDTA-treated Vacutainer tubes. Ficoll-Paque density-gradient centrifugation was used to isolate PBMCs, with at least 6.5 million obtained per sample. Total RNA, at least 6 micrograms per sample, was extracted from PBMCs with Trizol reagent. For every donor, an aliquot of PBMCs went through flow cytometry to measure the percentages of naive CD45RAhigh/CD27high T cells. Taken from the germline V gene, the CDR1 and CDR2 loops are SGHTA and FQGNSA. From the cysteine up to the phenylalanine, the CDR3 has a length of 15 residues. Just the 45-base CDR3 DNA is kept, in frame starting at base 1. After removal of 1 base from V and 2 bases from J, the junction retains 2 bases not matched to a gene.

The clonotype originates from a woman in her sixties or seventies in good health. Sequenced input: blood. The chain is made from TRBV7-2 and TRBJ2-5; 9 central bases correspond to TRBD2. CDR3 protein: CASSLVSGGQETQYF. DNA sequence: TGTGCCAGCAGCTTAGTTAGCGGGGGTCAAGAGACCCAGTACTTC.